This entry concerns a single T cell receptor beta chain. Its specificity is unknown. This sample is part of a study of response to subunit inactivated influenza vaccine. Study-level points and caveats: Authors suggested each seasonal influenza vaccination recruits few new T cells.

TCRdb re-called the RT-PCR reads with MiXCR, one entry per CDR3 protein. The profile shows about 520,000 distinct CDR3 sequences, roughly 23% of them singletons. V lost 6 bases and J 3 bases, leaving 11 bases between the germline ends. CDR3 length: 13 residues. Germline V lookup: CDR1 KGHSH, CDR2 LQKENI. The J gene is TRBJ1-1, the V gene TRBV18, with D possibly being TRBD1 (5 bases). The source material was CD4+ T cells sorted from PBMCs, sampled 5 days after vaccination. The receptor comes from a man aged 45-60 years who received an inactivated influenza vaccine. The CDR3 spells CASSPRADTEAFF. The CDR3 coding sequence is TGTGCCAGCTCTCCCAGGGCTGACACTGAAGCTTTCTTT.